This T cell receptor beta chain came from a study of shared clonotypes between healthy human individuals. Only in-frame clones appear in the TCRdb table, and some are missing; sequencing was by immunoSEQ multiplex PCR. The sample has about 610,000 clones; about 95% are singletons. This CDR3 has 13 residues. V dropped 0 bases and J dropped 5 bases, with 10 bases sitting between them. CDR1 SQVTM and CDR2 ANQGSEA come from the germline V gene. The naive CD8 subset, CD45RO-negative cells positively selected for CCR7, excluded terminally differentiated effector memory CD45RA+ cells. Sequencing was carried out using naive CD8+ T cells sorted from blood. The chain couples TRBV29-1 to TRBJ1-2; D ambiguous. This receptor was obtained from a woman younger than 45 in good health. As DNA, the CDR3 is TGCAGCGTTGAAGAAGCCGACATGTATGGCTACACCTTC. Protein: CSVEEADMYGYTF.